This TCR beta chain derives from a study of beta chain features in type 1 diabetes. Study information: What patients shared with healthy donors was a similar profile of age, gender and cell yields.

All sorted populations exceeded 95% purity. Of the isolated RNA, all was reverse transcribed, and so the sequenced material was expressed TCRB transcripts. This table comes from immunoSEQ multiplex PCR, and its TCRdb copy is limited to in-frame clones, with some not included. The data show 150,000 to 200,000 clones, 8% to 9.5% seen once. Overall study results and limits: Cells with high TCR expression could be over-represented by cDNA sequencing. Type 1 diabetes patients had TCRB CDR3s that were shorter (moderately but significantly so) in all four CD4+ subsets. Patients with type 1 diabetes carried fewer insertions and had more deletions at their VDJ junctions.

This clone was seen a handful of times. Its cognate antigen is unknown. The clonotype originates from a woman between 18 and 30 years old with type 1 diabetes. The specimen was central memory CD4+ T cells from blood.

CDR3 coding DNA: TGTGCCAGCAGCAAGGCTAGCGGGAATGGCAATGAGCAGTTCTTC. As protein: CASSKASGNGNEQFF. The rearrangement uses TRBV21-1 and TRBJ2-1; the DNA was not used to check the table's D call, TRBD2. TRBV21-1 is an annotated pseudogene. The CDR3 totals 15 residues.